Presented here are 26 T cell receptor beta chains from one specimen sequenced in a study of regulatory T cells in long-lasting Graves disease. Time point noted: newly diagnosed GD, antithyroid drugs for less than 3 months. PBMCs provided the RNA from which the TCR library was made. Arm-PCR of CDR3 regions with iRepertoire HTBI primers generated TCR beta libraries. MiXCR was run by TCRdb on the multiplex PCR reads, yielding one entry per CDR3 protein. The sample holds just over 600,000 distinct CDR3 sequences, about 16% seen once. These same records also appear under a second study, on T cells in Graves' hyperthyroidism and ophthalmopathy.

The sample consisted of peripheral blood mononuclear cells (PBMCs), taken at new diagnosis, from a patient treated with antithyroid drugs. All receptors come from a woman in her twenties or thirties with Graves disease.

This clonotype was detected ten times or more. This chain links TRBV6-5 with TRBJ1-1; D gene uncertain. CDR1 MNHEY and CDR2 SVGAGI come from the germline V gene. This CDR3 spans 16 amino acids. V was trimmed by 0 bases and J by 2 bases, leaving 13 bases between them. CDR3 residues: CASSYSMFSLNTEAFF. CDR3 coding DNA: TGTGCCAGCAGTTACTCGATGTTTAGCCTAAACACTGAAGCTTTCTTT.

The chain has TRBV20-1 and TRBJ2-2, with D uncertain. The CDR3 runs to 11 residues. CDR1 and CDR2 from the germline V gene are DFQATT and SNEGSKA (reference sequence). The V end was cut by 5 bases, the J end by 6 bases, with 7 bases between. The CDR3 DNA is TGCAGTGCTCCCTGGGCCGGGGAGCTGTTTTTT. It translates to CSAPWAGELFF.

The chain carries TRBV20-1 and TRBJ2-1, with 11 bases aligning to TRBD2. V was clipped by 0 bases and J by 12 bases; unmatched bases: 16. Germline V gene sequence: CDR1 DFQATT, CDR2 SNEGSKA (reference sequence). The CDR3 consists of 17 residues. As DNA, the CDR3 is TGCAGTGCTAGAGATACCCTAGCGGGAGGCCCTTCGCGTGGGCAGTTCTTC. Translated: CSARDTLAGGPSRGQFF.

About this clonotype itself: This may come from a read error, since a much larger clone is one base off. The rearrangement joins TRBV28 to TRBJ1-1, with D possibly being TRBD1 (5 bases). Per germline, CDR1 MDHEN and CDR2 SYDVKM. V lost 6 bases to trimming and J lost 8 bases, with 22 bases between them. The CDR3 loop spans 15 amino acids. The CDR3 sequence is CASSSTDSSYSEAFF. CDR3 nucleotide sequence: TGTGCCAGCAGCTCCACTGACAGCTCCTATTCAGAAGCTTTCTTT.

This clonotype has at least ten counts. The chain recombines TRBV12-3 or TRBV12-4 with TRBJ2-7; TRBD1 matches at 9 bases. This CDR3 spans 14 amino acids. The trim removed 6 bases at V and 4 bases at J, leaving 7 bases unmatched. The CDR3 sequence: CASSPWTGDYEQYF. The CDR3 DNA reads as TGTGCCAGCAGCCCCTGGACAGGGGATTACGAGCAGTACTTC.

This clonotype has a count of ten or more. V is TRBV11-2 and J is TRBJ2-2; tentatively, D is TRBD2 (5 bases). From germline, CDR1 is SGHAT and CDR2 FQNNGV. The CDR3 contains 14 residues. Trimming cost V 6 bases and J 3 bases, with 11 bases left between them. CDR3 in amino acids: CASSKRLYTGELFF. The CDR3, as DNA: TGTGCCAGCAGTAAAAGACTATACACCGGGGAGCTGTTTTTT.

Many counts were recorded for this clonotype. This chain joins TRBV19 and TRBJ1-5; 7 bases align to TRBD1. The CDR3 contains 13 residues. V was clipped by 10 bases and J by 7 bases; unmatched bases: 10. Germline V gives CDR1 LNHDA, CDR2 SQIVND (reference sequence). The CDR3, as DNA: TGTGCCACAACGGGACAGATTAAGCAGCCCCAGCATTTT. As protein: CATTGQIKQPQHF.

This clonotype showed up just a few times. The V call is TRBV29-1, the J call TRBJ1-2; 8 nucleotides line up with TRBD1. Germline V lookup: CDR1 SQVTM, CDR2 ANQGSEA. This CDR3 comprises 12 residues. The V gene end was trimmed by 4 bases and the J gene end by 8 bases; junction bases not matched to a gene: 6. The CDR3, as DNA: TGCAGCGTTGGACAGACAGGGGCCGGCTACACCTTC. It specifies CSVGQTGAGYTF.

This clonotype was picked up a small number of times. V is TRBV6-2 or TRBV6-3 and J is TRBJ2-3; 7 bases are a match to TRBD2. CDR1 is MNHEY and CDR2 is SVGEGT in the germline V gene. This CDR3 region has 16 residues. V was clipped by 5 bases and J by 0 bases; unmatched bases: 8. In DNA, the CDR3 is TGTGCCAGCAGTCGAGATGGGGGGGTTAGCACAGATACGCAGTATTTT. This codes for CASSRDGGVSTDTQYF.

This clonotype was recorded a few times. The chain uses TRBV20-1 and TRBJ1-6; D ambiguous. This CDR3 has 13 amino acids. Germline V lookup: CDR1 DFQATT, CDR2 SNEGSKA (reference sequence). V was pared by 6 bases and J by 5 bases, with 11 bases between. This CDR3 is CSASLADNSPLHF. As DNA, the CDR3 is TGCAGTGCCTCCCTCGCGGATAATTCACCCCTCCACTTT.

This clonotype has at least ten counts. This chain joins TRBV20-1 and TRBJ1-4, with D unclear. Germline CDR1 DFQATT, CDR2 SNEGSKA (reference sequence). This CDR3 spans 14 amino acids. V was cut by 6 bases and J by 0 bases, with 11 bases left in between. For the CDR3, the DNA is TGCAGTGCCCGGAGGCTTGCAACTAATGAAAAACTGTTTTTT. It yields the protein CSARRLATNEKLFF.

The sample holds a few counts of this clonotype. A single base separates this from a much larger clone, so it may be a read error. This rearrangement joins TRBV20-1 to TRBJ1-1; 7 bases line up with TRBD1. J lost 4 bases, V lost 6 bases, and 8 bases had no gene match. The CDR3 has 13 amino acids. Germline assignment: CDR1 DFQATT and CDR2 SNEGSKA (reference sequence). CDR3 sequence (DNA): TGCAGTGCGAGCAGGGGGATGAGCACTGAAGCTTTCTTT. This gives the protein CSASRGMSTEAFF.

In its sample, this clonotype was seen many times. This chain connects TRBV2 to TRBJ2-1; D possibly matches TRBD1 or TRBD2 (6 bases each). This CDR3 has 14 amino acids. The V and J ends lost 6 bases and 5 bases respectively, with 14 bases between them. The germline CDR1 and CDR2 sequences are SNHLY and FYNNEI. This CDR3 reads CASSERGGNNEQFF. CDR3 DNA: TGTGCCAGCAGCGAACGAGGGGGGAACAATGAGCAGTTCTTC.

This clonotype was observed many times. The CDR3 bases are TGTGCCAGCAGCGACAGGGGGAACTACGAGCAGTACTTC. Its protein product is CASSDRGNYEQYF. The chain is built from TRBV12-3 or TRBV12-4 and TRBJ2-7; 9 nucleotides agree with TRBD1. The CDR3 covers 13 residues. J was trimmed by 3 bases and V by 6 bases; bases with no gene match: 3.

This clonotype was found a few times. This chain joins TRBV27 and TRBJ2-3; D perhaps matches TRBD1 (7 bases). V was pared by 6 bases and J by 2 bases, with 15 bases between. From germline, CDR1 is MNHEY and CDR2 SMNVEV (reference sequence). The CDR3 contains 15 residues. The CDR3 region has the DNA TGTGCCAGCAGGCCAGGGGGGTCGGACACAGATACGCAGTATTTT. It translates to CASRPGGSDTDTQYF.

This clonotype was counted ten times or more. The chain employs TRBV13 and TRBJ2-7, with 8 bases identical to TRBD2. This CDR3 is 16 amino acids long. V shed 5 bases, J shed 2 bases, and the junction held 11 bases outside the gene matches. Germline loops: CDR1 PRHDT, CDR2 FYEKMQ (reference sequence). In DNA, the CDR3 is TGTGCCAGCAGCCGATCCGGGCTAGCGGGCACCTACGAGCAGTACTTC. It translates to CASSRSGLAGTYEQYF.

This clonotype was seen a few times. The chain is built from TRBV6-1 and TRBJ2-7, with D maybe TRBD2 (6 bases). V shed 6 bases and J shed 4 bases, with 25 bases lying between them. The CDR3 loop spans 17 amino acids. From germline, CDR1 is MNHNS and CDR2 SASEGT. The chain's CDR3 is CASSSFLGSSVVYEQYF. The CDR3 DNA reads TGTGCCAGCAGCTCCTTTCTCGGGAGTTCTGTAGTATACGAGCAGTACTTC.

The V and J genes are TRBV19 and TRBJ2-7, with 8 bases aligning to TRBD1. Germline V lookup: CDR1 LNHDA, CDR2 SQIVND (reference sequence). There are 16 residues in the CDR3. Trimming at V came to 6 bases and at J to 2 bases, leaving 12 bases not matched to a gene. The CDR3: CASRVGAGTGAYEQYF. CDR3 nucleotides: TGTGCCAGTAGAGTAGGAGCCGGGACAGGAGCCTACGAGCAGTACTTC. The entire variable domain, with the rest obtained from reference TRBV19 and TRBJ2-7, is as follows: DGGITQSPKYLFRKEGQNVTLSCEQNLNHDAMYWYRQDPGQGLRLIYYSQIVNDFQKGDIAEGYSVSREKKESFPLTVTSAQKNPTAFYLCASRVGAGTGAYEQYFGPGTRLTVT.

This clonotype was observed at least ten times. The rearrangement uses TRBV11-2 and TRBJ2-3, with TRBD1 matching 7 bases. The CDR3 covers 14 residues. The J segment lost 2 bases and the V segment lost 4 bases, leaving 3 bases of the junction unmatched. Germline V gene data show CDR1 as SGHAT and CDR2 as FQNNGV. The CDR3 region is CASSSDRTTDTQYF. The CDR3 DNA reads TGTGCCAGCAGCTCGGACAGGACCACAGATACGCAGTATTTT.

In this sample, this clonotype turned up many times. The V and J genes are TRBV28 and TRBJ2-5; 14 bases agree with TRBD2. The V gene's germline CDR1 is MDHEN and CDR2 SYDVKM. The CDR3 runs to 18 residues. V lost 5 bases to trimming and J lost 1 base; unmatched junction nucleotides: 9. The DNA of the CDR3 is TGTGCCAGCAGTCCGGGACTAGCGGGAGTTGGAGCCCAAGAGACCCAGTACTTC. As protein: CASSPGLAGVGAQETQYF.

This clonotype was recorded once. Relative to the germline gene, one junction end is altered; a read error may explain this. The CDR3 spells CASSWNGGAGENQYF. CDR3 in DNA: TGTGCCAGCAGTTGGAACGGGGGCGCCGGGGAGAACCAGTACTTC. This chain joins TRBV28 and TRBJ2-5; possibly TRBD1 or TRBD2 for D (6 bases each). The V gene's germline CDR1 is MDHEN and CDR2 SYDVKM. CDR3 length: 15 residues.

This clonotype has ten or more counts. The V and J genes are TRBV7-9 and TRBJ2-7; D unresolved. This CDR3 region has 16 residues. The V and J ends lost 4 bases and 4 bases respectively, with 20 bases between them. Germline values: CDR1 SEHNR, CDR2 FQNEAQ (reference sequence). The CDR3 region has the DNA TGTGCCAGCAGCTCCCCGAAGGCGGCCAAGCCTTACGAGCAGTACTTC. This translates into CASSSPKAAKPYEQYF.

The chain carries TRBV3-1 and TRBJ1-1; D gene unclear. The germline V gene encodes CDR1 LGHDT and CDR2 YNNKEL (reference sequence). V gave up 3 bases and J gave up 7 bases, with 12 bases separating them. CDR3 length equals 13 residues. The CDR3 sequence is CASSQGSWGEAFF. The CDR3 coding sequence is TGTGCCAGCAGCCAGGGGTCATGGGGTGAAGCTTTCTTT.

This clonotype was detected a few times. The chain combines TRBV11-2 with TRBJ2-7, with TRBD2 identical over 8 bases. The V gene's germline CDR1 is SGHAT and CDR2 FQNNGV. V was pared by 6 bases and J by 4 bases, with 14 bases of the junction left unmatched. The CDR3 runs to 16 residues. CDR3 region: CASRPPGGGTKYEQYF. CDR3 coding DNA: TGTGCCAGCAGACCTCCCGGCGGGGGGACCAAATACGAGCAGTACTTC.

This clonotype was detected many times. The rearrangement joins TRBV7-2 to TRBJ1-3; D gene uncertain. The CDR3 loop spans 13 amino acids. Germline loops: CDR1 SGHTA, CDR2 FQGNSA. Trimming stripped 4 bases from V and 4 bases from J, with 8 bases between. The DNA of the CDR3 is TGTGCCAGCAGCTCCTCGGCCGGAAACACCATATATTTT. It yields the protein CASSSSAGNTIYF.

CDR3 sequence reads: CASSQEASGRGRQPQHF. The CDR3 nucleotides are TGTGCCAGCAGCCAAGAAGCTTCCGGAAGGGGCCGGCAGCCCCAGCATTTT. The rearrangement uses TRBV3-1 and TRBJ1-5; D is possibly TRBD1 (5 bases). The germline V gene encodes CDR1 LGHDT and CDR2 YNNKEL (reference sequence). This CDR3 has 17 residues. With 0 bases removed from V and 7 bases from J, the gap between germline ends came to 19 bases.